The sequence of this TCR beta chain was determined in a study of identical twins (dated by TCRdb to about 2016). General notes on the study: TCR alpha and beta repertoires from monozygotic twins, unrelated adults of various ages and cord blood were deep-sequenced to test whether fetal clonotypes persist. To rule out contamination, the twin experiments were replicated at different times with different library preparation protocols. Findings and caveats that apply to the study as a whole: Excess twin sharing in beta out-of-frame sequences was weaker because fewer shared sequences lowered the signal-to-noise ratio. Abundant cord blood beta clonotypes carried fewer insertions; young adult naive repertoires showed a weaker similar trend, while memory repertoires showed none. Out-of-frame TCR alpha sequences shared between twins showed an excess of low generation-probability sequences compared with coincidental sharing between unrelated individuals. In monozygotic twins, recombination models systematically underestimated out-of-frame TCR alpha sharing, but the models matched the sharing seen between unrelated individuals. Because the same donors could not be followed over many years, the conclusions relied on cross-sectional statistical analysis. Invariant T cells such as MAIT and iNKT could partly confound zero-insertion analyses, though diverse VJ usage argued against this for most clonotypes.

This clonotype showed up just a few times. This receptor's antigen is unknown. Base qualities are not at hand, and no much larger clone is one base apart. Inclusive of the bounding cysteine and phenylalanine, the CDR3 is 13 residues long. Left in the record is the CDR3 DNA by itself, 39 bases read in frame from the first base. CDR1 and CDR2 are drawn from the germline V gene: SGHDT, YYEEEE. The V end loses 2 bases and the J end loses 9 bases, and a stretch of 14 bases separates them. All donors were healthy Caucasians. Three pairs of female monozygotic twins, all aged about 18 to 30 years, made up the twin cohort. CD4+ and CD8+ T cell populations were isolated with positive isolation kits from Invitrogen. Receptors were amplified or captured by 5' RACE. TCRdb names Illumina HiSeq 2000 as the instrument used. Template switching introduced a universal primer binding site; the final cDNA contained a unique molecular identifier, enabling accurate counting of TCR cDNA molecules. Specific primers in the conserved constant-segment region were used to synthesize first-strand cDNA for TCR alpha and beta chains. Each cDNA library was double barcoded, with a SMART-Mk sample barcode plus Illumina barcodes, to control for contamination. TruSeq adapter sequences along with Illumina sample barcodes were introduced in two successive PCR steps. TCR alpha and beta cDNA libraries were sequenced on the Illumina HiSeq platform with custom primers. In the source study's methods: MiGEC processed the raw reads to extract unique molecular identifiers, while MiXCR was used to determine the CDR3 positions. Recombination models were inferred per individual with the repgenHMM and IGoR tools using an EM algorithm. The tcR package in R was used for shared clonotype analysis, with sharing normalized by the product of cloneset sizes. To study raw recombination without the effects of thymic and clonal selection, out-of-frame nonproductive sequences were analyzed. The public reads were reprocessed in TCRdb via fastp at Q25 and MiXCR, keeping in-frame beta chains. Each CDR3 protein gets just one entry, which takes the most common genes and DNA from the rows behind it. The V and J calls were not made by the authors but by TCRdb's processing. The sample includes about 250,000 distinct CDR3 sequences, with approximately 6.8% observed a single time. In total, the top ten clones hold under 7% of the sample.

These same records also appear under a second study, on yellow fever vaccine responses in identical twins. In that second paper, the authors write: The T cell response to vaccination in identical twins was reported by the authors to appear partly convergent and partly personalized. In identical twins, the study followed T cell clones that responded to the vaccine with precision.

The chain joins TRBV5-6 to TRBJ2-5; the D element could tentatively be TRBD1 or TRBD2, as 5 bases agree for each. This TCR derives from a woman aged 18-30 years in good health. The sample consisted of CD8+ T cells sorted from blood. In nucleotides, the sequence is TGTGCCAGCAGCTTCCGGGGCCCCGAGTCCCAGTACTTC. This yields the protein CASSFRGPESQYF.